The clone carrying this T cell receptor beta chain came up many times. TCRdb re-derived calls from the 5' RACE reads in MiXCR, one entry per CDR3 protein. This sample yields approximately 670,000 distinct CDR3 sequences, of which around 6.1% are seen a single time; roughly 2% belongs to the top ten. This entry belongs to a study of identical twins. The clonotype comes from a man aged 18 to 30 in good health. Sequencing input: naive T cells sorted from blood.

CDR3 amino acids: CSARDWSTANTGELFF. The CDR3, as DNA: TGCAGTGCTAGAGATTGGAGTACCGCGAACACCGGGGAGCTGTTTTTT. The chain couples TRBV20-1 to TRBJ2-2; D is undetermined. The CDR3 has 16 amino acids. Looked up from germline, CDR1 is DFQATT and CDR2 is SNEGSKA (reference sequence). V shed 0 bases and J shed 0 bases, with 11 bases lying between them.